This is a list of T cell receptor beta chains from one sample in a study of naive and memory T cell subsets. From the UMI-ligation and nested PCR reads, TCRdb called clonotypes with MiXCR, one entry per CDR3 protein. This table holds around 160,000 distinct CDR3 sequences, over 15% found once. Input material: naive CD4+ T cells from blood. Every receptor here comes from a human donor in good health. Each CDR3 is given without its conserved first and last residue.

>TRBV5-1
ASSILENEQF
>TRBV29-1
SASSGQETQY
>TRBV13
ASSLGPYSTDTQY
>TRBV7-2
ASSLTLDRFSDTQY
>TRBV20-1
SARDRLGPTDTQY
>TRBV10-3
AIQPAMLSTDTQY
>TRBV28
ASSLFGGRETQY
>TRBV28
ASRTGERTGELF
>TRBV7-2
ASSRSNLAGYYEQY
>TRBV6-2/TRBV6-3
ASSYPQYTYEQY
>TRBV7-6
ASRLAGGYGNEQF
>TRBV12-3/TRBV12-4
ASSPTGLGETQY
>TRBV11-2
ASSLTLREGDTQY
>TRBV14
ASSQGGSRKQETQY
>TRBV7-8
ASSERTSSHYEQY
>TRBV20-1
SARRGGNTEAF
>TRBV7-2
ASSPAFGDKNTGELF
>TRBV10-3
AISEGPSGISTDTQY
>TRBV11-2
ASSLGTGMSPQH
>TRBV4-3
ASSRDSTGSTDTQY
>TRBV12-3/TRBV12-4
ASSPRSSGNQPQH
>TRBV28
ASRGDRDQPQH
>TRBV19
ASSTPGLGRQSPPYEQY
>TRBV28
ASSSPRTSGRAGEQF
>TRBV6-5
ASSRVAGGALAGNQPQH
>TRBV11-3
ASSSGLNTEAF
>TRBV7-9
ASSLYDRTYEQY
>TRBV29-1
SVELAVTYEQY
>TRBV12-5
ASGKVPFFGAGQSGTGELF
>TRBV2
ASKGVARSTDTQY
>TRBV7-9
ASSQGQGNEKLF
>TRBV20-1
SARVHGSSYNEQF
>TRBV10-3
AISTGTGEEKLF
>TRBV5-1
ASSWDGFTYEQY
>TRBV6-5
ASGRGGDTGELF
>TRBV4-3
ASSQSRDRVYEQY
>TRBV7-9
ASSLVGRMNTEAF
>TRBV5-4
ASSFSQAYEQY
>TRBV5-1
ASSHARDAVYNEQF
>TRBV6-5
ASSPGQGALSGY
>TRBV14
ASSQDRYEQY
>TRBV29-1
SVEGRDRGHTEAF
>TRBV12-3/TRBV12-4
ASSRGNGYT
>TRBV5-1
ASSPLSGSLETQY
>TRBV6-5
ASSLAGASYNEQF
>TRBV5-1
ASSLASSRASGDNEQF
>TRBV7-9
ASSLEHSRDPDSNQPQH
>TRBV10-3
AISEPRGGPDTGELF
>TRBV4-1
ASSHTLAGSRNEQY
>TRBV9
ASSGGGGRGETQY
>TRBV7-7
ASSSQLRTDEQF
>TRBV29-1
SVEGAVSYEQY
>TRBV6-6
ASLSGTGYEQY
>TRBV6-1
ASKIAGSSGNTIY
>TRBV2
ASSLQRTGNTEAF
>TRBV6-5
ASSRARNQPQH
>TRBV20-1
SASDPRTNYGYT
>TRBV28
ASSSPATDTQY
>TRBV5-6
ASSSTGAGQPQH
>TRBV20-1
SARASNSNQPQH